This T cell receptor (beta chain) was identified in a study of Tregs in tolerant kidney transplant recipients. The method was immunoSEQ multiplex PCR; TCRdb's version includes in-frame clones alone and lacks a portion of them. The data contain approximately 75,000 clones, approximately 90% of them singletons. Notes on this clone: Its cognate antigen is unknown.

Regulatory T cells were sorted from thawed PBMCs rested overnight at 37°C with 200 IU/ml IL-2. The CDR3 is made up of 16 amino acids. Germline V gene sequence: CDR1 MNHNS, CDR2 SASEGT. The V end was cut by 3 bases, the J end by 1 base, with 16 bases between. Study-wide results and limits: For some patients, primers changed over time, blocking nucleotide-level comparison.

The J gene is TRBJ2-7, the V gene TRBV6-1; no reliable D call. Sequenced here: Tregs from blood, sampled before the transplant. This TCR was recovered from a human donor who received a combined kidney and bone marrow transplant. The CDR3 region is CASSDRARVPSYEQYF. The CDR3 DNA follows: TGTGCCAGCAGTGACAGAGCACGAGTGCCTTCCTACGAGCAGTACTTC.